These 8 T cell receptor beta chains originate from one sample sequenced in a study of prognosis after radiotherapy for stage I lung cancer. Genomic DNA provided the template from which TCR beta CDR3 was amplified by two-round multiplex PCR. First-round PCR amplification was performed with primers specific to each TRBV and TRBJ gene. MiXCR, applied by TCRdb to the multiplex PCR reads, yields one record per CDR3 protein. The table shows about 18,000 distinct CDR3 sequences, with about 27% occurring only once. The sequenced sample was PBMCs, obtained before or after stereotactic body radiation therapy (not recorded which). The receptors were sampled from a donor over 45 with non-small cell lung cancer.

This clonotype is deemed medium-sized. The chain employs TRBV3-1 and TRBJ1-6, with TRBD1 matching over 7 bases. The CDR3 totals 15 residues. The germline V gene encodes CDR1 LGHDT and CDR2 YNNKEL (reference sequence). With V trimmed by 4 bases and J by 6 bases, 6 bases remained unmatched. The CDR3 DNA is TGTGCCAGCAGCCGAGGGTCAGGGGGTAATTCACCCCTCCACTTT. This encodes CASSRGSGGNSPLHF.

At least ten counts were recorded for this clonotype. V usage is TRBV9 and J usage is TRBJ1-5, with D possibly being TRBD1 (5 bases). Germline CDR1 reads SGDLS; CDR2 reads YYNGEE. The CDR3 consists of 14 residues. Trimming shortened V by 4 bases and J by 5 bases, and 13 bases separated the two germline ends. The CDR3: CASSIGHDDQPQHF. The CDR3 nucleotides read TGTGCCAGCAGCATCGGACACGACGATCAGCCCCAGCATTTT.

This clonotype was observed many times. The rearrangement uses TRBV12-3 or TRBV12-4 and TRBJ2-3; 7 nucleotides match TRBD2. V gave up 0 bases and J gave up 3 bases; unmatched junction bases: 6. The CDR3 is made up of 16 amino acids. The CDR3 coding sequence is TGTGCCAGCAGTTTAGCCCCTCTAGCGGAGACAGATACGCAGTATTTT. Encoded protein: CASSLAPLAETDTQYF.

The rearrangement joins TRBV7-9 to TRBJ1-5; D not resolved. From germline, CDR1 is SEHNR and CDR2 FQNEAQ (reference sequence). The CDR3 is 12 amino acids. Between the trimmed V and J ends, which lost 3 bases and 5 bases, there was a span of 5 bases. The CDR3: CASSFDYQPQHF. CDR3 coding DNA: TGTGCCAGCAGCTTTGATTATCAGCCCCAGCATTTT.

Comment on this clonotype: A read error may produce the germline difference seen at one junction end. This chain connects TRBV6-4 to TRBJ2-1; the match to TRBD2 covers 11 bases. Germline CDR1 is MRHNA and CDR2 is SNTAGT. The CDR3 sequence is 18 residues long. The chain's CDR3 is CTSSESAGASGTSGRKFF. DNA of the CDR3: TGTACCAGCAGTGAATCGGCGGGGGCATCCGGGACTAGCGGTAGGAAGTTCTTC.

This clonotype showed up many times. The genes are TRBV11-3 and TRBJ2-2, with D possibly TRBD2 on 5 matching bases. CDR3 length: 14 residues. The V gene's germline CDR1 is SGHNT and CDR2 YENEEA. Trimming cost V 5 bases and J 3 bases, with 10 bases left between them. The CDR3: CASSPSLHTGELFF. CDR3 DNA: TGTGCCAGCAGCCCTAGCCTCCACACCGGGGAGCTGTTTTTT.

As regards this clonotype: This may be a read error: a much more frequent sequence differs by one nucleotide. The chain uses TRBV6-1 and TRBJ2-2, with D hard to call. Deletions cut 2 bases from V and 3 bases from J, with 4 bases between. CDR3 size: 13 residues. In germline, CDR1 is MNHNS, CDR2 SASEGT. The CDR3 nucleotides are TGTGCCAGCAGTGAATTGGACACCGGGGAGCTGTTTTTT. Its translation: CASSELDTGELFF.

This clonotype has at least ten counts. CDR3 DNA: TGCGCCACCAGGCAAACGAGCTCACTAGATGAGCAGTTCTTC. It yields the protein CATRQTSSLDEQFF. The chain recombines TRBV5-1 with TRBJ2-1, with a weak D call TRBD2 (5 bases). In germline, CDR1 is SGHRS, CDR2 YFSETQ. The CDR3 is 14 residues long. The V end lost 9 bases, the J end lost 8 bases, and 21 bases lay between the germline ends.